This passage covers 22 T cell receptor beta chains from one sample sequenced in a study of OX40 agonist ivuxolimab in advanced cancers. Produced via immunoSEQ multiplex PCR; TCRdb's table is partial and in-frame only. The sample records 45,000 to 55,000 clones, 85% to 95% being singletons. Here the sequenced sample was CD4+ or CD8+ T cells sorted from blood, taken in a trial of the OX40 agonist ivuxolimab. These receptors all stem from an adult with an advanced solid tumor such as melanoma, head and neck, liver or kidney cancer.

The V gene is TRBV28, the J gene TRBJ1-1, with 7 positions matching TRBD1. The CDR3 runs 15 residues. The germline V gene has CDR1 MDHEN and CDR2 SYDVKM. The trim removed 6 bases at V and 1 base at J, leaving 8 bases unmatched. CDR3 in amino acids: CASRPGGRWNTEAFF. The CDR3 nucleotides are TGTGCCAGCAGGCCAGGGGGGCGGTGGAACACTGAAGCTTTCTTT.

This clone was seen a single time. V is TRBV29-1 and J is TRBJ2-1; 10 bases align to TRBD2. Germline V gives CDR1 SQVTM, CDR2 ANQGSEA. The CDR3 extends over 15 amino acids. Germline trimming cut 6 bases from V and 3 bases from J; bases unmatched to any gene: 8. The CDR3 spells CSVETGLANYNEQFF. The CDR3 nucleotides read TGCAGCGTGGAAACGGGACTAGCGAACTACAATGAGCAGTTCTTC.

The rearrangement uses TRBV29-1 and TRBJ1-1; D ambiguous. V lost 2 bases to trimming and J lost 1 base, with 14 bases between them. The CDR3 totals 15 residues. Germline V gives CDR1 SQVTM, CDR2 ANQGSEA. CDR3 in DNA: TGCAGCGTTGAACAGATGGCACATAGGAACACTGAAGCTTTCTTT. Translation: CSVEQMAHRNTEAFF. The full variable domain, its missing parts supplied by reference TRBV29-1 and TRBJ1-1, is SAVISQKPSRDICQRGTSLTIQCQVDSQVTMMFWYRQQPGQSLTLIATANQGSEATYESGFVIDKFPISRPNLTFSTLTVSNMSPEDSSIYLCSVEQMAHRNTEAFFGQGTRLTVV.

This chain connects TRBV4-1 to TRBJ2-5; perhaps D is TRBD1 or TRBD2 (5 bases each). Trimming shortened V by 0 bases and J by 7 bases, and 12 bases separated the two germline ends. The CDR3 is 14 amino acids. Germline CDR1 is MGHRA and CDR2 is YSYEKL. CDR3 coding DNA: TGCGCCAGCAGCCAAGATATTGGGGGAGCGACCCAGTACTTC. This translates into CASSQDIGGATQYF.

The chain uses TRBV2 and TRBJ1-2, with D tentatively TRBD1 (6 bases). Trimming took 7 bases from V and 5 from J, leaving 14 bases between them. Germline values: CDR1 SNHLY, CDR2 FYNNEI. The CDR3 runs to 13 residues. CDR3 nucleotide sequence: TGTGCCAGCAACTCACAGGGAGCGTATGGCTACACCTTC. Protein: CASNSQGAYGYTF. Drawing the rest from reference TRBV2 and TRBJ1-2, the complete variable domain is EPEVTQTPSHQVTQMGQEVILRCVPISNHLYFYWYRQILGQKVEFLVSFYNNEISEKSEIFDDQFSVERPDGSNFTLKIRSTKLEDSAMYFCASNSQGAYGYTFGSGTRLTVV.

The V call is TRBV5-1, the J call TRBJ2-1, with TRBD2 matching 14 bases. The CDR3 totals 16 residues. Germline CDR1 reads SGHRS; CDR2 reads YFSETQ. The V gene end was trimmed by 2 bases and the J gene end by 4 bases; junction bases not matched to a gene: 2. In nucleotides, the CDR3 is TGCGCCAGCAGCTTAGGGACTAGCGGGAGATACAATGAGCAGTTCTTC. Translation gives CASSLGTSGRYNEQFF.

The rearrangement uses TRBV2 and TRBJ2-7; 11 nucleotides line up with TRBD2. Germline V lookup: CDR1 SNHLY, CDR2 FYNNEI. The CDR3 totals 14 residues. J was trimmed by 3 bases and V by 6 bases; bases with no gene match: 4. CDR3 loop: CASRIAGGDYEQYF. For the CDR3, the DNA is TGTGCCAGCAGGATAGCGGGAGGGGACTACGAGCAGTACTTC.

The rearrangement links TRBV5-1 to TRBJ2-7; the D call may be TRBD1 or TRBD2 (5 bases each). The CDR3 runs to 15 residues. Germline values: CDR1 SGHRS, CDR2 YFSETQ. V was cut by 2 bases and J by 6 bases, with 18 bases left in between. For the CDR3, the DNA is TGCGCCAGCAGCTTAGTAGGGACCCAACTCGCCGAGCAGTACTTC. Translation gives CASSLVGTQLAEQYF.

This sequence joins TRBV30 and TRBJ2-7, with no clear D. There are 13 residues in the CDR3. The V end lost 0 bases, the J end lost 3 bases, and 9 bases lay between the germline ends. Looked up from germline, CDR1 is GTSNPN and CDR2 is SVGIG (reference sequence). CDR3 coding DNA: TGTGCCTGGAGTGTAAGGGTCCACTACGAGCAGTACTTC. This translates into CAWSVRVHYEQYF.

This chain joins TRBV6-1 and TRBJ2-1; 11 bases line up with TRBD2. This CDR3 spans 16 amino acids. Unmatched junction bases numbered 10, after V lost 4 bases and J lost 8 bases. The germline gives CDR1 MNHNS, CDR2 SASEGT. The CDR3 region has the DNA TGTGCCAGCAGTGTGACGGGACTAGCGGTTAAGGATGAGCAGTTCTTC. This codes for CASSVTGLAVKDEQFF.

J is TRBJ2-1 and V is TRBV7-6; the match to TRBD2 covers 8 bases. J was trimmed by 2 bases and V by 5 bases; bases with no gene match: 8. The CDR3 loop spans 16 amino acids. Germline CDR1 SGHVS, CDR2 FNYEAQ. Written as DNA, the CDR3 is TGTGCCAGCAGCAACCTAGCGGGCCCCACCTACAATGAGCAGTTCTTC. Translated: CASSNLAGPTYNEQFF.

The CDR3 region has the DNA TGTGCCACCAGCAGAGAGGGGGCAGGGGCTCCGTACAATGAGCAGTTCTTC. Translation: CATSREGAGAPYNEQFF. The chain recombines TRBV15 with TRBJ2-1; D possibly corresponds to TRBD1 (6 bases). The CDR3 runs to 17 residues. The V end lost 0 bases, the J end lost 4 bases, and 16 bases lay between the germline ends. In germline, CDR1 is LNHNV, CDR2 YYDKDF (reference sequence).

This clone has just a few counts. The chain couples TRBV21-1 to TRBJ1-5. TRBV21-1 is a listed pseudogene. The CDR3 has 14 residues. CDR3 sequence (DNA): TGTGCCAGCCGGCAAGGGCAGGTCAATCAGCCCCAGCATTTT. Translation gives CASRQGQVNQPQHF.

This chain joins TRBV19 and TRBJ2-4; the D gene is possibly TRBD1 (5 bases). V dropped 4 bases and J dropped 5 bases, with 12 bases sitting between them. The CDR3 is 14 amino acids. CDR1 LNHDA and CDR2 SQIVND come from the germline V gene (reference sequence). The CDR3 DNA reads TGTGCCAGTAGTAGCAGGGTTTTCCAAAACATTCAGTACTTC. Residues: CASSSRVFQNIQYF.

The chain has TRBV4-1 and TRBJ2-4, with TRBD2 identical over 12 bases. Per germline, CDR1 MGHRA and CDR2 YSYEKL. This CDR3 has 17 residues. V trimming: 3 bases; J trimming: 5 bases; junction bases outside the gene matches: 8. The CDR3 here is CASSQGPLAGGENIQYF. Here the CDR3 DNA reads TGCGCCAGCAGCCAGGGACCCCTAGCGGGAGGGGAAAACATTCAGTACTTC.

In this sample, this clone turned up once. CDR3 bases: TGTGCCAGGGACGACATTTCGAACACCGGGGAGCTGTTTTTT. It translates to CARDDISNTGELFF. The genes are TRBV7-9 and TRBJ2-2, with unresolved D. Germline CDR1 and CDR2: SEHNR and FQNEAQ (reference sequence). This CDR3 has 14 amino acids. Trimming shortened V by 9 bases and J by 0 bases, and 11 bases separated the two germline ends. Full variable domain (remainder filled in from reference TRBV7-9 and TRBJ2-2): DTGVSQNPRHKITKRGQNVTFRCDPISEHNRLYWYRQTLGQGPEFLTYFQNEAQLEKSRLLSDRFSAERPKGSFSTLEIQRTEQGDSAMYLCARDDISNTGELFFGEGSRLTVL.

J is TRBJ1-2 and V is TRBV5-1; D is perhaps TRBD1 (6 bases). The CDR3 is made up of 15 amino acids. The germline V and J ends were trimmed by 8 bases and 8 bases, with 25 bases remaining between them. Germline CDR1 reads SGHRS; CDR2 reads YFSETQ. The CDR3 region is CASGQPGGQGWGYTF. The CDR3 DNA sequence: TGCGCCAGTGGACAGCCTGGCGGGCAAGGTTGGGGCTACACCTTC.

The chain carries TRBV7-2 and TRBJ2-5; 7 bases are shared with TRBD1. The CDR3 runs 16 residues. V shed 5 bases and J 4 bases; nucleotides not matched to a gene: 13. Germline V gene lookup returns CDR1 SGHTA and CDR2 FQGNSA. CDR3 region: CASSTSLLTGPETQYF. DNA for the CDR3: TGTGCCAGCAGCACCTCCCTATTGACAGGGCCAGAGACCCAGTACTTC.

This chain joins TRBV28 and TRBJ1-5; D unresolved. Trimming left V 2 bases short and J 6 bases short, with 2 bases between. Germline V gene lookup returns CDR1 MDHEN and CDR2 SYDVKM. The CDR3 extends over 11 amino acids. CDR3 loop: CASSLAQPQHF. CDR3 nucleotides: TGTGCCAGCAGTTTAGCTCAGCCCCAGCATTTT.

The chain has TRBV13 and TRBJ2-1; D not certain. The CDR3 extends over 13 amino acids. V was clipped by 6 bases and J by 3 bases, with 9 bases between them. Per germline, CDR1 PRHDT and CDR2 FYEKMQ (reference sequence). The chain's CDR3 is CASSLYLYNEQFF. The CDR3, as DNA: TGTGCCAGCAGTTTGTACCTCTACAATGAGCAGTTCTTC.

The rearrangement uses TRBV27 and TRBJ2-7; D is possibly TRBD2 (7 bases). Germline loops: CDR1 MNHEY, CDR2 SMNVEV (reference sequence). The CDR3 consists of 13 residues. With 3 bases removed from V and 4 bases from J, the gap between germline ends came to 10 bases. The CDR3, as DNA: TGTGCCAGCAGTTTCGGGGGGCTTTACGAGCAGTACTTC. Translation: CASSFGGLYEQYF.

This sequence joins TRBV5-1 and TRBJ2-3, with TRBD2 matching 14 bases. Germline V CDR1 and CDR2: SGHRS, YFSETQ. Trimming cost V 4 bases and J 4 bases; bases outside gene matches: 2. The CDR3 loop spans 15 amino acids. The CDR3 loop reads CASSTTSGRADTQYF. In DNA, the CDR3 is TGCGCCAGCAGCACGACTAGCGGGAGGGCAGATACGCAGTATTTT.